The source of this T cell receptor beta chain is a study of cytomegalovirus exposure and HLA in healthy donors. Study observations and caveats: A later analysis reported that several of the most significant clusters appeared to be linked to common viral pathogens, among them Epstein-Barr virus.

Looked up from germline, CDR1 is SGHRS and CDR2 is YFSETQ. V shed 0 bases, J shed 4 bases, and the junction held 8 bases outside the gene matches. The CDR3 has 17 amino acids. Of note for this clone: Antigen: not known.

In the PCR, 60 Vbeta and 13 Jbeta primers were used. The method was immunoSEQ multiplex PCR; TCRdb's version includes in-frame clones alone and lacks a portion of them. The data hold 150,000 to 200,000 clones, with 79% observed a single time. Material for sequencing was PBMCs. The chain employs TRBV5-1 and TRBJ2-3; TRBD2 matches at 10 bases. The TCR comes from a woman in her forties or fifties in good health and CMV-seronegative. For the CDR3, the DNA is TGCGCCAGCAGCTTGGGTCTTCTAGCGGGAGTCGCAGATACGCAGTATTTT. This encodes CASSLGLLAGVADTQYF.